This T cell receptor (beta chain) was captured in a study of chemoradiotherapy in HPV16-positive cancers. Germline V gene lookup returns CDR1 SGHRS and CDR2 YFSETQ. This CDR3 is 15 amino acids long. V was clipped by 0 bases and J by 7 bases, with 14 bases between them. Repertoires were sampled repeatedly during chemoradiotherapy. Clones were read by immunoSEQ multiplex PCR, and TCRdb kept only the in-frame ones, dropping some. Here the sample spans 25,000 to 35,000 clones, 84% being singletons. The source was blood, collected from a patient who underwent chemoradiotherapy. This clonotype originated in a human donor with HPV-associated anogenital cancer. The chain couples TRBV5-1 to TRBJ2-1, with a tentative D call TRBD2 (6 bases). CDR3 coding DNA: TGCGCCAGCAGCTTGGGCGGGGCGGAAGGGAATGAGCAGTTCTTC. Translated, it gives CASSLGGAEGNEQFF.